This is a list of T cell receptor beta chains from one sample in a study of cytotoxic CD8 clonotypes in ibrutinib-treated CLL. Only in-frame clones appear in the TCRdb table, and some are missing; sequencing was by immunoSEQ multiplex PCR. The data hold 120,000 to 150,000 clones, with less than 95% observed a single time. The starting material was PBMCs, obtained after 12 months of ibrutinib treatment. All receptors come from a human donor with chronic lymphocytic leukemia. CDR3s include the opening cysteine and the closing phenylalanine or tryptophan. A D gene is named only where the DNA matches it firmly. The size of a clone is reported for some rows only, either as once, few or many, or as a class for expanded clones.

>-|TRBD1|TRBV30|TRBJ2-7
CAWSPGQGVGEQYF
TGTGCCTGGAGCCCGGGACAGGGTGTTGGCGAGCAGTACTTC
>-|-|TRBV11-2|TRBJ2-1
CASSFRAGAYSLDNEQFF
TGTGCCAGCAGCTTTCGGGCCGGGGCGTACAGTCTCGACAATGAGCAGTTCTTC
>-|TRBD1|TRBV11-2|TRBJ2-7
CASSLVAGRGTGGWAQYF
TGTGCCAGCAGCTTAGTGGCGGGTAGGGGGACAGGGGGCTGGGCGCAGTACTTC
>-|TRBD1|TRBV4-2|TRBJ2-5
CASSQEQGQGKETQYF
TGTGCCAGCAGCCAAGAGCAGGGACAGGGGAAAGAGACCCAGTACTTC
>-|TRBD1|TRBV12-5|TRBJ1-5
CASGLATGGNQPQHF
TGTGCTAGTGGTTTGGCTACAGGGGGCAATCAGCCCCAGCATTTT
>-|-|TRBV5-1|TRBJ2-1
CASSLTRTISYNEQFF
TGCGCCAGCAGCTTGACTAGAACCATCTCCTACAATGAGCAGTTCTTC
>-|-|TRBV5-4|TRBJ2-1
CASSPQAESSYNEQFF
TGTGCCAGCAGCCCCCAAGCGGAAAGCTCCTACAATGAGCAGTTCTTC
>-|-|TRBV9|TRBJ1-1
CASSVVGTNTEAFF
TGTGCCAGCAGCGTAGTAGGGACAAACACTGAAGCTTTCTTT
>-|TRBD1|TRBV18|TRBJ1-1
CASSPEGARGTEAFF
TGTGCCAGCTCACCAGAGGGGGCGCGGGGTACTGAAGCTTTCTTT
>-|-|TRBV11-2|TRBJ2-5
CASSSQETQYF
TGTGCCAGCAGCTCCCAAGAGACCCAGTACTTC
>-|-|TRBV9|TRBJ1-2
CASSVESGDRGYTF
TGTGCCAGCAGCGTAGAGTCAGGGGATCGGGGCTACACCTTC
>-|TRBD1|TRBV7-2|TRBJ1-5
CASSRRRDREGANQPQHF
TGTGCCAGCAGCCGACGCCGGGACAGGGAAGGGGCCAATCAGCCCCAGCATTTT
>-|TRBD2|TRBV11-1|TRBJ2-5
CASSFYRTSEKETQYF
TGTGCCAGCAGCTTTTACCGGACTAGCGAGAAAGAGACCCAGTACTTC
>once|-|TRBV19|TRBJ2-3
CASSIGPDGTQYF
TGTGCCAGTAGTATAGGTCCCGACGGTACGCAGTATTTT
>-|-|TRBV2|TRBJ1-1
CASSELRNTEAFF
TGTGCCAGCAGTGAATTGAGGAACACTGAAGCTTTCTTT
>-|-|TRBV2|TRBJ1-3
CASSEIQGRGIGNTIYF
TGTGCCAGCAGTGAAATCCAGGGTCGAGGGATAGGAAACACCATATATTTT
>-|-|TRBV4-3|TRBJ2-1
CASSLFRLSNEQFF
TGCGCCAGCAGCCTTTTCCGTCTCAGCAATGAGCAGTTCTTC
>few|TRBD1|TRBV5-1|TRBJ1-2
CASAGTANYGYTF
TGCGCCAGTGCCGGGACAGCGAACTATGGCTACACCTTC
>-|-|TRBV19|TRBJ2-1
CASTIGRGSYNEQFF
TGTGCCAGTACCATCGGCAGGGGCTCCTACAATGAGCAGTTCTTC
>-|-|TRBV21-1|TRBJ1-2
CASSKVPPKDRGLNYGYTF
TGTGCCAGCAGCAAAGTTCCCCCTAAAGACAGGGGGCTTAACTATGGCTACACCTTC
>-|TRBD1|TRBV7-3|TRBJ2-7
CASSLQGGGYEAYEQYF
TGTGCCAGCAGCTTACAAGGGGGCGGGTATGAAGCCTACGAGCAGTACTTC
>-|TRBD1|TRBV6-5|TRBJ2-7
CASSPRQGGYEQYF
TGTGCCAGCAGTCCGCGACAGGGGGGCTACGAGCAGTACTTC
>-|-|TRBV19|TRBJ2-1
CASSLGNEQFF
TGTGCCAGTAGTTTGGGCAATGAGCAGTTCTTC
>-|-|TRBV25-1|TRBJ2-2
CASSSSRSTGELFF
TGTGCCAGCAGTTCGTCTCGGAGCACCGGGGAGCTGTTTTTT
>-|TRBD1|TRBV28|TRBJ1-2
CASSASGQGDYGYTF
TGTGCCAGCAGTGCAAGTGGACAGGGGGACTATGGCTACACCTTC
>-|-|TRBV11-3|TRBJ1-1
CASSPTPNTEAFF
TGTGCCAGCAGCCCGACACCAAACACTGAAGCTTTCTTT
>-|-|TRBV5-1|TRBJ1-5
CASSLEASGQPQHF
TGCGCCAGCAGCTTGGAGGCGTCGGGACAGCCCCAGCATTTT